The clone carrying this TCR beta chain was seen only a few times. What it recognizes is unknown. Profiling relied on immunoSEQ multiplex PCR, and the TCRdb table lists in-frame clones only, not all of them. The sample includes around 350,000 clones, approximately 90% seen only once; the top ten take under 0.95%. The V gene's germline CDR1 is LNHDA and CDR2 SQIVND (reference sequence). J lost 0 bases, V lost 2 bases, and 3 bases had no gene match. The CDR3 spans 15 residues. This record comes from a study of cytomegalovirus exposure and HLA in healthy donors. Study in general: Later, an analysis reported that the 95 to 150 validation repertoires had used the same platform as the 550 to 750 first-cohort repertoires. Study observations and caveats: The study found most TCR sequences rare, yet found some public TCRs in many donors. Per published reports, the classifier diagnosed cytomegalovirus status with high specificity and sensitivity.

The roughly 120-subject validation cohort, separate from the roughly 700-subject first cohort, included the donors. V is TRBV19 and J is TRBJ1-2; 7 nucleotides match TRBD1. Sequencing was done on a sample of PBMCs. The clonotype originates from a woman between 18 and 29 years old in good health and CMV-seronegative. The CDR3 loop reads CASSIPGGTNYGYTF. The CDR3 bases are TGTGCCAGTAGTATACCAGGGGGTACTAACTATGGCTACACCTTC.